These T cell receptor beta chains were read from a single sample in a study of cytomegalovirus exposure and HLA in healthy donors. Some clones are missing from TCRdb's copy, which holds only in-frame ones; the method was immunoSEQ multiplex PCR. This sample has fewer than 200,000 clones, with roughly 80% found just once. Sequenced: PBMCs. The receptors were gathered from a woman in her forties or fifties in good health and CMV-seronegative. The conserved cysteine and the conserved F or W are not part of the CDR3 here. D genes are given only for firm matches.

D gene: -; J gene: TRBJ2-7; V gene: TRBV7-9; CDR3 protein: ASRLLGYEQY
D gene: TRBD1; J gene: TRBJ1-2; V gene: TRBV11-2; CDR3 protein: ASSSTLGQINYGYT
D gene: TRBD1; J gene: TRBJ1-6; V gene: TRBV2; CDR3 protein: ASRTTDRGNSPLH
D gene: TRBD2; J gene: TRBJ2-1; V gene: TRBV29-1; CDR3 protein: SAFGLAAFYNEQF
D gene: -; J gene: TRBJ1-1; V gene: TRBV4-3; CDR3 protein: ASSQAAGTEAF
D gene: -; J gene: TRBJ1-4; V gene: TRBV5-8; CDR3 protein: ASNIDGEANEKLF
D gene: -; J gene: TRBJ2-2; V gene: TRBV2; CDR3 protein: ASSGMGTGELF
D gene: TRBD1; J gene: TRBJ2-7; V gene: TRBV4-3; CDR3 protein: ASSSRDRGPYEQY
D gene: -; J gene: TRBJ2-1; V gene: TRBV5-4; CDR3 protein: ASSRGAIGGSNEQF
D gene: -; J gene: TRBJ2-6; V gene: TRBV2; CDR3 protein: ASSEEQGSGANVLT
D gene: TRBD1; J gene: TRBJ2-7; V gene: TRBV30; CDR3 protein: AWSRFGTGGAGYEQY
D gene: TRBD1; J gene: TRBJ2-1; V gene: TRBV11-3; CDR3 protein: ASSLGSGQGVRNEQF
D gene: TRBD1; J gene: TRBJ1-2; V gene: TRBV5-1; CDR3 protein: ASSLSGGDYGYT
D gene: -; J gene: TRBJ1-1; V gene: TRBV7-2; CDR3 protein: ASSNFGNTEAF
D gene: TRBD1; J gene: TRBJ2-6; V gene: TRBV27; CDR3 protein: ASSSKGAGANVLT
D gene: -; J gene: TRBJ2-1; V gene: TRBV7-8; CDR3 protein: ASSPPPYNEQF
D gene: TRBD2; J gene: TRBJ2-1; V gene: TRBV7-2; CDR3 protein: ASSSGGVAASYNEQF
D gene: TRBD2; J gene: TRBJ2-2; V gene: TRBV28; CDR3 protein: ASSFGGGRGTGELF
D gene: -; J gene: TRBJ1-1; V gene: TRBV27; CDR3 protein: ASSLDRGRLNTEAF
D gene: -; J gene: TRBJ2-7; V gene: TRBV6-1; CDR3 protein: ASSFRPTAREQY
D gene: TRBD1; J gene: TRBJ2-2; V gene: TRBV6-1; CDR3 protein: ASSSRQGAAGELF
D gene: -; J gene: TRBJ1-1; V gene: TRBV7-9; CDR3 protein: ASSLDVAVNTEAF
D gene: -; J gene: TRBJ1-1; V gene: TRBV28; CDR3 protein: ASRGGGQNTEAF
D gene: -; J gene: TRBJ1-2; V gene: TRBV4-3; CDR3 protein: ASSQDVAGGYT
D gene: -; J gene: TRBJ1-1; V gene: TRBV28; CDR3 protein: ASIEVMNTEAF
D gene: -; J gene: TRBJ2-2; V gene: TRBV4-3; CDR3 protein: ASSQEQNTGELF
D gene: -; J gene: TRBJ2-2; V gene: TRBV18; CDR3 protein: ASRGWRNNTGELF
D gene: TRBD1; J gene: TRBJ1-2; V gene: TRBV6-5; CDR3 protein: ASSWGQGYGYT
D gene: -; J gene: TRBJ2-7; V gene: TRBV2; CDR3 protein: ASRPGSLNEQY
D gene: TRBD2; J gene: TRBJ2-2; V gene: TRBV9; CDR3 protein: ASSAGTSKPGELF